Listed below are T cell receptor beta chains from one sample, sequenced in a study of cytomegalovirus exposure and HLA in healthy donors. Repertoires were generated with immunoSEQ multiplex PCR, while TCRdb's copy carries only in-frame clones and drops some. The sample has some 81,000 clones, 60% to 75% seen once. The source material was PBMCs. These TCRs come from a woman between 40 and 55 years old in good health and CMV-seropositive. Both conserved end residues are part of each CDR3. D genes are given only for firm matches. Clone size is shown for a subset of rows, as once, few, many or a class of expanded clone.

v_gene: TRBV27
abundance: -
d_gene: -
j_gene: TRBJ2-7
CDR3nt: TGTGCCAGCAGTTTTAACGCTGAGAGGTCCTACGAGCAGTACTTC
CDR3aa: CASSFNAERSYEQYF

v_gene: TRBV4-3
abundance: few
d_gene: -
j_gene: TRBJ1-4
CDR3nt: TGCGCCAGCAGCCGGTTGGGGGGAAACTCTAATGAAAAACTGTTTTTT
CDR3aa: CASSRLGGNSNEKLFF

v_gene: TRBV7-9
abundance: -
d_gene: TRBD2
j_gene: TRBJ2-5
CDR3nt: TGTGCCAGCAGCCCCCGAGGCAGCGGGGGGCTGGGAGAGACCCAGTACTTC
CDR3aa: CASSPRGSGGLGETQYF

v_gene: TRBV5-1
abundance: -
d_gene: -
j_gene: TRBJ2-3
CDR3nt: TGCGCCAGCAAAACATCCCAGGGAACAGATACGCAGTATTTT
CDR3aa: CASKTSQGTDTQYF

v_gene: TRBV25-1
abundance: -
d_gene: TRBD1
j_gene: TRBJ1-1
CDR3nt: TGTGCCAGCCGGACCCTCGGACAGGGGAGCACTGAAGCTTTCTTT
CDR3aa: CASRTLGQGSTEAFF

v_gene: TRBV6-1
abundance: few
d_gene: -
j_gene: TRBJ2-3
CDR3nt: TGTGCCAGCAGTGTTCTCGGGACTGGGACGGGAGATACGCAGTATTTT
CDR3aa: CASSVLGTGTGDTQYF

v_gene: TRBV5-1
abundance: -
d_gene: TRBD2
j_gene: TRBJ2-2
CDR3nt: TGCGCCAGCAGCTACTCTAGCGGGGGAACTACCGGGGAGCTGTTTTTT
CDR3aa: CASSYSSGGTTGELFF

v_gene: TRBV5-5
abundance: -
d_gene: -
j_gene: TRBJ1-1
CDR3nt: TGTGCCAGCAGCTTGGACAGCCCGAACACTGAAGCTTTCTTT
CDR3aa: CASSLDSPNTEAFF

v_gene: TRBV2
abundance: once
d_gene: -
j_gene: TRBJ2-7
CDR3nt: TGTGCCAGGAAAGCGTCGGGGGCCTACGAGCAGTACTTC
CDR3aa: CARKASGAYEQYF

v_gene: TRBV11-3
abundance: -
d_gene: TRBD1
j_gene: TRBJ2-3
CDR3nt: TGTGCCAGCAGCTTCACAGGGGGCTCCGCAGATACGCAGTATTTT
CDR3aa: CASSFTGGSADTQYF

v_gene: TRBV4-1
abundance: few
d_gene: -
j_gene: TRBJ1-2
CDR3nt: TGCGCCAGCAGCCAAGATCCAGTCTTGAACTATGGCTACACCTTC
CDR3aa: CASSQDPVLNYGYTF

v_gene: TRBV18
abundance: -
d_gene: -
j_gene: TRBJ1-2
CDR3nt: TGTGCCAGCTCGCGCGCCGAGGTGTCTAACTATGGCTACACCTTC
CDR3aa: CASSRAEVSNYGYTF

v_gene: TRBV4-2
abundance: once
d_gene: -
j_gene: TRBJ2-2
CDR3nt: TGTGCCAGCAGCCAAGAATCCTATCGGTCCACCGGGGAGCTGTTTTTT
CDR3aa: CASSQESYRSTGELFF

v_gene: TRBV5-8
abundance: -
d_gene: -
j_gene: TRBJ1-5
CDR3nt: TGTGCCAGCAGCTTGGGCCCCACAGGGAGTAATCAGCCCCAGCATTTT
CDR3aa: CASSLGPTGSNQPQHF

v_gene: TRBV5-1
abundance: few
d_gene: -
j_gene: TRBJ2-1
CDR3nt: TGCGCCAGCAGCTTTACGGGGGGCCCCTACAATGAGCAGTTCTTC
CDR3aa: CASSFTGGPYNEQFF

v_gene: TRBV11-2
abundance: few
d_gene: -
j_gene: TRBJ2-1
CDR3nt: TGTGCCAGCAGCAAGACTAAAAATGAGCAGTTCTTC
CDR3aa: CASSKTKNEQFF

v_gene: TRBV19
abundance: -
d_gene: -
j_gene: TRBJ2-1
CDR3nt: TGTGCCAGTAGCACTAGAGATGAGCAGTTCTTC
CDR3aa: CASSTRDEQFF

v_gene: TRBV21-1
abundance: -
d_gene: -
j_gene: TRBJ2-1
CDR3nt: TGTGCCAGCAGCAAAGTGAGTGAGCAGTTCTTC
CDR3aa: CASSKVSEQFF

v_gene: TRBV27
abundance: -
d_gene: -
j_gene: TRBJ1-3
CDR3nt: TGTGCCAGCTCCCCCCTACAGTACTCTGGAAACACCATATATTTT
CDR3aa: CASSPLQYSGNTIYF

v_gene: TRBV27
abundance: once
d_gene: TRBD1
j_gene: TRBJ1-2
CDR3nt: TGTGCCAGCAGTTTATCCGGGGACAGGGGCTACACCTTC
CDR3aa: CASSLSGDRGYTF

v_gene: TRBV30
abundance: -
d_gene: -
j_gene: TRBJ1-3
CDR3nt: TGTGCCTGGAGTGAGGAGAGGACTGGAAACACCATATATTTT
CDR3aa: CAWSEERTGNTIYF

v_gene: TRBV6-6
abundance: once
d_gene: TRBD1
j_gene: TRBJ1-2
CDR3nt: TGTGCCAGCAGTTACCCGGACAGGTTCGACTATGGCTACACCTTC
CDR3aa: CASSYPDRFDYGYTF

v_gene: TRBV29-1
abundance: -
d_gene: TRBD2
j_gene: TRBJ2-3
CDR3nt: TGCAGCGTTGAATTAGGACTAGGGACAGATACGCAGTATTTT
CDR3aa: CSVELGLGTDTQYF

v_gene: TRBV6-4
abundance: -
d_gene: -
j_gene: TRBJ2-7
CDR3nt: TGTGCCAGCAGTGTTTTACAGGGAGCCGAGCAGTACTTC
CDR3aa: CASSVLQGAEQYF

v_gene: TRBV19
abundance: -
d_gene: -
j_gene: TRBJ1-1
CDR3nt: TGTGCCAGTAGTCCCCGCGGGAACCTTCGGTCCACTGAAGCTTTCTTT
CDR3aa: CASSPRGNLRSTEAFF

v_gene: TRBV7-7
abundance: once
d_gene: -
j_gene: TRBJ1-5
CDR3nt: TGTGCTAGCAGCCCAGGGGTGAATCAGCCCCAGCATTTT
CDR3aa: CASSPGVNQPQHF

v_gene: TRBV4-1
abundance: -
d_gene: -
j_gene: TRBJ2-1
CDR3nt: TGCGCCAGCAGCCAAGGGACTATCCGTGACTTTGAGCAGTTCTTC
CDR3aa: CASSQGTIRDFEQFF

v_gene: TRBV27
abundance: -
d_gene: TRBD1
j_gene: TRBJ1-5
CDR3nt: TGTGCCAGCAGTCCGACAGGGGGCAGGGTTCAGCCCCAGCATTTT
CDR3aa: CASSPTGGRVQPQHF

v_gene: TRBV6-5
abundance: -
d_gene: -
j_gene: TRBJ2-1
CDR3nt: TGTGCCAGCAAACGACAGAATTCAGTACAAAATGAGCAGTTCTTC
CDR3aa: CASKRQNSVQNEQFF

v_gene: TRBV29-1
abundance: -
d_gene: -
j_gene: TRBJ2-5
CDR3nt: TGCAGCATATCTTCGTCGGCGATCGGGGAGACCCAGTACTTC
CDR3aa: CSISSSAIGETQYF

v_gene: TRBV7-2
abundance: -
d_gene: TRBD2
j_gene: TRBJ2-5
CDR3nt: TGTGCCAGCAGCTTAGAGGGACTAGGTTTGGAGACCCAGTACTTC
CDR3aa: CASSLEGLGLETQYF

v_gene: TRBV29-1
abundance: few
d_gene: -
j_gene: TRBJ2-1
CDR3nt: TGCAGCCTCAGGGACAATGAGCAGTTCTTC
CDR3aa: CSLRDNEQFF

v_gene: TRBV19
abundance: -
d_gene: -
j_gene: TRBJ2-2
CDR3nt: TGTGCCAGTAGTATATCAGCGGGCTCCACCGGGGAGCTGTTTTTT
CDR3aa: CASSISAGSTGELFF

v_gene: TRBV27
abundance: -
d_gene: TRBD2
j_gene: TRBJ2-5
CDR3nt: TGTGCCAGCAGTTTCAGCCAGCGGGGGGGCCGGGAGACCCAGTACTTC
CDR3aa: CASSFSQRGGRETQYF

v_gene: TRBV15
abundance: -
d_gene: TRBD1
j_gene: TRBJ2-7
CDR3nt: TGTGCCACCAGCAGTCCGGGACAGGGGGATCGGGAGCAGTACTTC
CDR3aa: CATSSPGQGDREQYF

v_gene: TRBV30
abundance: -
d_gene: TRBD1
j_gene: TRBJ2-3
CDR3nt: TGTGCCTGGAGTGGGACAGGGGTCCGCACAGATACGCAGTATTTT
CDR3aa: CAWSGTGVRTDTQYF

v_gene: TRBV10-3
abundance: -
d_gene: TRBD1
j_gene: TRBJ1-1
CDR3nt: TGTGCCATCAGCCTTGGACAGGGGGCGAGTGAAGCTTTCTTT
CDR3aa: CAISLGQGASEAFF

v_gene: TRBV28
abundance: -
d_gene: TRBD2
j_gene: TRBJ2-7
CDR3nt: TGTGCCAGCAGATACAGTAGCGGGAGCGGTGAGCAGTACTTC
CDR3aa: CASRYSSGSGEQYF

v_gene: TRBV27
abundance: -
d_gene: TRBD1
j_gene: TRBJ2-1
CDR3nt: TGTGCCAGCAGTTCGACAGGGGCCGACAATGAGCAGTTCTTC
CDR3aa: CASSSTGADNEQFF

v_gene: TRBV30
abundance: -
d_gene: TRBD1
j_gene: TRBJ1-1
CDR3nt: TGTGCCTGGGCAACAGGGGGCTACACTGAAGCTTTCTTT
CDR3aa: CAWATGGYTEAFF

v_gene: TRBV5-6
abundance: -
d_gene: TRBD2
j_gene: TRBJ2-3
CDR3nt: TGTGCCAGCAGCTCGGGACTACCGACAGATACGCAGTATTTT
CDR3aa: CASSSGLPTDTQYF

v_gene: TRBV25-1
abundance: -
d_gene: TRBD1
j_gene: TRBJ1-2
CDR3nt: TGTGCCAGCAGTGAACCAAGGGACAGTTCAGATGGCTACACCTTC
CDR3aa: CASSEPRDSSDGYTF

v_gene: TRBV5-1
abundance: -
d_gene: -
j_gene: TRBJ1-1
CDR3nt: TGCGCCAGCAGCACCGACAGTGCCGTGAACACTGAAGCTTTCTTT
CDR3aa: CASSTDSAVNTEAFF

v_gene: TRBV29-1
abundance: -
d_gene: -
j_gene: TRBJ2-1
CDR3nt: TGCAGCGTTATATATCACATCTTCAATGAGCAGTTCTTC
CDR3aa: CSVIYHIFNEQFF

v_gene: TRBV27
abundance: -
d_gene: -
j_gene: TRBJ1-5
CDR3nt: TGTGCCAGCAGTTTAAGGGGTGACGGCCAGCCCCAGCATTTT
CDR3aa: CASSLRGDGQPQHF

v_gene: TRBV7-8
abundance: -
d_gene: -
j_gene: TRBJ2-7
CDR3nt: TGTGCCAGCGGACTAACAGCCCTAACCTACGAGCAGTACTTC
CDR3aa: CASGLTALTYEQYF